The clone carrying this T cell receptor beta chain turned up a few times. Antigen specificity is unknown. The data were obtained in a study of cytomegalovirus exposure and HLA in healthy donors. As for the study in general: Out of 398 genotyped donors, less than 90% belonged to the Caucasian-associated ancestry cluster. Study-level points and caveats: A reported reduction in N-insertions relative to the roughly 710-donor mean was seen in an Asian-associated ancestry cluster in a later analysis. Reportedly, HLA-A and HLA-B alleles of most subjects were accurately predicted from TCR beta. Most CMV-associated TCR beta chains appeared HLA-restricted in a later analysis.

Vbeta (60) and Jbeta (13) primers were used in the PCR. Libraries were prepared by immunoSEQ multiplex PCR; TCRdb keeps only in-frame clonotypes and omits some of them. In the table there are 100,000 to 150,000 clones, roughly 8.8% of which are singletons. This CDR3 region has 14 residues. Trimming removed 0 bases at V and 2 bases at J, with 9 bases between. Germline CDR1 and CDR2: SGHRS and YFSETQ. The sequence was collected from a woman in her thirties or forties in good health and CMV-seropositive. The sample consisted of PBMCs. The chain uses TRBV5-1 and TRBJ2-7; D is undetermined. The CDR3 is CASSLVQPPYEQYF. The CDR3, as DNA: TGCGCCAGCAGCTTGGTACAGCCCCCCTACGAGCAGTACTTC.